The 3 T cell receptor beta chains below come from one sample, sequenced in a study of blood T cell repertoires in COVID-19. Sequencing was performed with immunoSEQ multiplex PCR; in TCRdb, only in-frame clones are kept and a portion is missing. The sample lists roughly 120,000 clones, roughly nine tenths seen once, with about 5% in the top ten. The sample was peripheral blood. These receptors originate from a human donor in a cohort sampled during active COVID-19.

The chain has TRBV25-1 and TRBJ2-5; 9 bases line up with TRBD2. Germline V lookup: CDR1 MGHDK, CDR2 SYGVNS. The V and J ends lost 5 bases and 3 bases, in that order; junction bases with no gene match: 10. This CDR3 region has 16 residues. This CDR3 is CASSLYTSGYKETQYF. DNA of the CDR3: TGTGCCAGCAGTTTATACACTAGCGGGTATAAAGAGACCCAGTACTTC.

The rearrangement joins TRBV7-8 to TRBJ1-6; D is perhaps TRBD1 (6 bases). Germline lookup yields CDR1 SGHVS and CDR2 FQNEAQ. Trimming pared 4 bases from V and 6 bases from J, leaving 13 bases between. This CDR3 has 15 residues. CDR3 nucleotides: TGTGCCAGCAGCTCCGGACAGTTTCTTAATTCACCCCTCCACTTT. It yields the protein CASSSGQFLNSPLHF. Filled out from reference TRBV7-8 and TRBJ1-6, the complete variable domain reads GAGVSQSPRYKVAKRGQDVALRCDPISGHVSLFWYQQALGQGPEFLTYFQNEAQLDKSGLPSDRFFAERPEGSVSTLKIQRTQQEDSAVYLCASSSGQFLNSPLHFGNGTRLTVT.

The chain combines TRBV5-6 with TRBJ1-6, with D perhaps matching TRBD1 (5 bases). Trimming pared 2 bases from V and 0 bases from J, leaving 15 bases between. CDR3 length: 18 amino acids. Germline V lookup: CDR1 SGHDT, CDR2 YYEEEE. CDR3 coding DNA: TGTGCCAGCAGCTTTGGTCGTCCCGGGGGCTCCTATAATTCACCCCTCCACTTT. Translated: CASSFGRPGGSYNSPLHF.